The next 14 T cell receptor beta chains were all read from a single sample in a study of cytomegalovirus exposure and HLA in healthy donors. The PCR contained 60 Vbeta and 13 Jbeta primers. Method: immunoSEQ multiplex PCR; TCRdb's copy keeps in-frame clones and lacks some. The table includes roughly 97,000 clones, approximately 80% detected once. The sequencing input was PBMCs. All receptors derive from a woman under 30 in good health and CMV-seropositive.

The rearrangement joins TRBV6-5 to TRBJ1-1; possibly TRBD1 for D (6 bases). Trimming left V 2 bases short and J 11 bases short, with 15 bases between. The V gene's germline CDR1 is MNHEY and CDR2 SVGAGI. This CDR3 is built from 13 residues. The CDR3 here is CASSYPGQLDAFF. The DNA for the CDR3 is TGTGCCAGCAGTTACCCAGGACAGTTGGACGCTTTCTTT.

V is TRBV11-1 and J is TRBJ2-1; possible D gene TRBD2, 6 bases. Germline CDR1 and CDR2: SGHAT and FQDESV (reference sequence). The CDR3 consists of 15 residues. Trimming cost V 4 bases and J 7 bases, with 17 bases left between them. Written as DNA, the CDR3 is TGTGCCAGCAGCTCTGACGCGGGGAGTTGGAATGAGCAGTTCTTC. Protein: CASSSDAGSWNEQFF.

The V call is TRBV2, the J call TRBJ2-5, with 9 bases aligning to TRBD2. The V gene's germline CDR1 is SNHLY and CDR2 FYNNEI. V was pared by 7 bases and J by 5 bases, with 11 bases of the junction left unmatched. The CDR3 is 15 residues long. The CDR3 region has the DNA TGTGCCAGCACCCCAGTAGCGGGAGCAGGGGAGACCCAGTACTTC. Protein product: CASTPVAGAGETQYF.

This chain uses TRBV6-6 with TRBJ2-3, with D perhaps TRBD2 (6 bases). Trimming cost V 1 base and J 2 bases, with 13 bases left between them. Germline CDR1 reads MNHNY; CDR2 reads SVGAGI (reference sequence). The CDR3 has 16 residues. The CDR3 sequence: CASSYLEAGFTDTQYF. CDR3 DNA sequence: TGTGCCAGCAGTTACTTGGAGGCGGGGTTCACAGATACGCAGTATTTT.

Regarding this clone: Other DNA sequences in this sample translate to the same CDR3. The V and J genes are TRBV19 and TRBJ1-5; D gene uncertain. The V and J ends lost 5 bases and 4 bases respectively, with 6 bases between them. Germline V gene sequence: CDR1 LNHDA, CDR2 SQIVND (reference sequence). CDR3 size: 12 residues. The CDR3 nucleotides are TGTGCCAGTAGTGGCAGGAATCAGCCCCAGCATTTT. Translating gives CASSGRNQPQHF. Together with reference TRBV19 and TRBJ1-5, the CDR3 gives the full variable domain: DGGITQSPKYLFRKEGQNVTLSCEQNLNHDAMYWYRQDPGQGLRLIYYSQIVNDFQKGDIAEGYSVSREKKESFPLTVTSAQKNPTAFYLCASSGRNQPQHFGDGTRLSIL.

With respect to this clone: This same CDR3 is encoded by further DNA sequences in the sample. The chain recombines TRBV7-9 with TRBJ2-3; D is uncertain. From germline, CDR1 is SEHNR and CDR2 FQNEAQ (reference sequence). The CDR3 has 12 residues. Trimming removed 5 bases from V and 3 bases from J, with 6 bases in between. The CDR3 DNA reads as TGTGCCAGCAGCCTCCTTACAGATACGCAGTATTTT. Protein sequence: CASSLLTDTQYF.

The chain has TRBV6-1 and TRBJ2-7; D remains unclear. There are 14 residues in the CDR3. In germline, CDR1 is MNHNS, CDR2 SASEGT. V was clipped by 1 base and J by 2 bases, with 9 bases between them. This CDR3 is CASSEVDWTYEQYF. The CDR3 DNA follows: TGTGCCAGCAGTGAAGTCGACTGGACCTACGAGCAGTACTTC.

The J gene is TRBJ2-1, the V gene TRBV29-1, with D perhaps matching TRBD2 (6 bases). V gave up 7 bases and J gave up 7 bases, with 14 bases separating them. Per the germline V gene, CDR1 is SQVTM and CDR2 is ANQGSEA. CDR3 length: 12 residues. The CDR3, as DNA: TGCAGCGCCGGGGGACCCTTTAATGAGCAGTTCTTC. Protein product: CSAGGPFNEQFF.

This clone has more than one count but fewer than ten. The chain combines TRBV6-1 with TRBJ1-1; D remains ambiguous. V was pared by 5 bases and J by 0 bases, with 10 bases between. The germline CDR1 and CDR2 sequences are MNHNS and SASEGT. The CDR3 spans 14 residues. In nucleotides, the CDR3 is TGTGCCAGCAGTTTTTCCGGTTTGAACACTGAAGCTTTCTTT. This translates into CASSFSGLNTEAFF.

The chain joins TRBV6-1 to TRBJ2-5; perhaps TRBD2 as D (5 bases). Trimming shortened V by 2 bases and J by 5 bases, and 12 bases separated the two germline ends. Germline V gene lookup returns CDR1 MNHNS and CDR2 SASEGT. CDR3 size: 14 residues. In DNA form, the CDR3 reads TGTGCCAGCAGTGAAACAGAGGAGGTGGAGACCCAGTACTTC. Protein: CASSETEEVETQYF.

V is TRBV4-1 and J is TRBJ2-3; TRBD2 matches 10 bases. CDR1 and CDR2 from the germline V gene are MGHRA and YSYEKL. Trimming removed 2 bases from V and 1 base from J; junction bases left unmatched: 3. The CDR3 contains 16 residues. CDR3 protein: CASSQQLAGRTDTQYF. DNA for the CDR3: TGCGCCAGCAGCCAACAACTAGCGGGACGCACAGATACGCAGTATTTT.

The V call is TRBV2, the J call TRBJ2-2; 10 bases align to TRBD2. This CDR3 is built from 16 residues. Germline V gene lookup returns CDR1 SNHLY and CDR2 FYNNEI. With V trimmed by 6 bases and J by 1 base, 5 bases remained unmatched. CDR3 nucleotide sequence: TGTGCCAGCAGGGTTTTAGCGGGAGGGAACACCGGGGAGCTGTTTTTT. Translated, it gives CASRVLAGGNTGELFF.

This chain uses TRBV28 with TRBJ1-2; possible D gene TRBD1, 6 bases. Trimming shortened V by 5 bases and J by 8 bases, and 18 bases separated the two germline ends. CDR1 is MDHEN, CDR2 SYDVKM, per germline. There are 14 residues in the CDR3. CDR3 nucleotides: TGTGCCAGCAGTCCCAACGGACAGTTGGGCGGCTACACCTTC. This codes for CASSPNGQLGGYTF.

In this sample, this clone turned up once. The chain is built from TRBV14 and TRBJ2-3; D might be TRBD2 (5 bases). CDR3 size: 16 residues. The ends were cut back, 4 bases at V and 1 base at J, with 15 bases in the middle. Per the germline V gene, CDR1 is SGHDN and CDR2 is FVKESK. In DNA, the CDR3 is TGTGCCAGCAGCCCTTCGGGGATGGGCGGCACAGATACGCAGTATTTT. This translates into CASSPSGMGGTDTQYF.